This record looks at one T cell receptor beta chain sequence and its context. The V and J ends lost 4 bases and 4 bases respectively, with 11 bases between them. Germline CDR1 reads MNHEY; CDR2 reads SVGAGI. The length of the CDR3 is 14 residues. Sequencing was performed with immunoSEQ multiplex PCR; in TCRdb, only in-frame clones are kept and a portion is missing. The table records approximately 230,000 clones, roughly 80% of them present only once. The data derive from a study of blood T cell repertoires in COVID-19. The rearrangement links TRBV6-5 to TRBJ1-5; D possibly corresponds to TRBD1 (5 bases). The TCR sequence derives from a man older than 75 with acute or convalescent COVID-19. Sample: peripheral blood. In DNA form, the CDR3 reads TGTGCCAGCAGTTGGCGTAGGGGTAATCAGCCCCAGCATTTT. It specifies CASSWRRGNQPQHF.